This is a list of T cell receptor beta chains from one sample in a study of cytomegalovirus exposure and HLA in healthy donors. Clones were read by immunoSEQ multiplex PCR, and TCRdb kept only the in-frame ones, dropping some. The sample has more than 120,000 clones; over 75% are singletons. Material for sequencing was PBMCs. These receptor sequences come from a male donor in good health and CMV-seronegative. CDR3s leave out the opening cysteine and the closing phenylalanine or tryptophan. Size tells how often a clone was seen (once, few, many) or the class of an expanded clone, and some rows leave it out.

j_gene: TRBJ1-1; v_gene: TRBV19; abundance: NA; CDR3aa: ASSIGGMNTEAF
j_gene: TRBJ1-5; v_gene: TRBV27; abundance: NA; CDR3aa: ASREYSNQPQH
j_gene: TRBJ2-6; v_gene: TRBV4-3; abundance: NA; CDR3aa: ASSQGGAAGANVLT
j_gene: TRBJ2-2; v_gene: TRBV4-1; abundance: NA; CDR3aa: ASSQRAGHGELF
j_gene: TRBJ2-7; v_gene: TRBV6-4; abundance: NA; CDR3aa: ASSAQAGGPYEQY
j_gene: TRBJ2-3; v_gene: TRBV19; abundance: NA; CDR3aa: ASSKSSGITQY
j_gene: TRBJ2-1; v_gene: TRBV6-5; abundance: NA; CDR3aa: ASRFHEGQEKI
j_gene: TRBJ1-3; v_gene: TRBV7-3; abundance: NA; CDR3aa: ASSATGGSGNTIY
j_gene: TRBJ2-7; v_gene: TRBV10-3; abundance: few; CDR3aa: AISFGLAGDEQY
j_gene: TRBJ2-3; v_gene: TRBV7-8; abundance: NA; CDR3aa: ASSLDGLAGGAQAADTQY
j_gene: TRBJ2-7; v_gene: TRBV25-1; abundance: NA; CDR3aa: ASSEQDKHYEQY
j_gene: TRBJ2-5; v_gene: TRBV6-6; abundance: NA; CDR3aa: ASKRQAQETQY
j_gene: TRBJ1-2; v_gene: TRBV11-2; abundance: NA; CDR3aa: ASSSRTGAYGYT
j_gene: TRBJ1-2; v_gene: TRBV19; abundance: NA; CDR3aa: ASSMTVPLGYT
j_gene: TRBJ1-4; v_gene: TRBV28; abundance: NA; CDR3aa: ASTNDRSNEKLF
j_gene: TRBJ2-7; v_gene: TRBV15; abundance: NA; CDR3aa: ATSRDSAGGREQY
j_gene: TRBJ2-5; v_gene: TRBV7-7; abundance: NA; CDR3aa: ASSDWTGAGQETQY
j_gene: TRBJ1-2; v_gene: TRBV4-3; abundance: NA; CDR3aa: ASSQGVTANYGYT
j_gene: TRBJ1-1; v_gene: TRBV10-3; abundance: NA; CDR3aa: AIGPGGGTEAF
j_gene: TRBJ2-7; v_gene: TRBV27; abundance: NA; CDR3aa: ASSYVQGGGSYEQY
j_gene: TRBJ2-3; v_gene: TRBV6-4; abundance: NA; CDR3aa: ASSDEGRSTDTQY
j_gene: TRBJ2-7; v_gene: TRBV28; abundance: NA; CDR3aa: ASSPSGTSSHEQY
j_gene: NA; v_gene: TRBV19; abundance: NA; CDR3aa: ASSIWDTGELF
j_gene: TRBJ2-4; v_gene: TRBV5-6; abundance: NA; CDR3aa: ASSLVRGRDIQY
j_gene: TRBJ1-1; v_gene: TRBV27; abundance: few; CDR3aa: ASSFFSTGLGTEAF
j_gene: TRBJ2-5; v_gene: TRBV10-2; abundance: few; CDR3aa: ASTGVGETQY
j_gene: TRBJ1-1; v_gene: TRBV4-1; abundance: NA; CDR3aa: ASSPRGNTEAF
j_gene: TRBJ2-1; v_gene: TRBV9; abundance: NA; CDR3aa: ASSVSGRSSYNEQF
j_gene: TRBJ2-1; v_gene: TRBV6-5; abundance: NA; CDR3aa: ASSYSGEAYNEQF
j_gene: TRBJ1-1; v_gene: TRBV5-4; abundance: few; CDR3aa: ASSLYPGGGRTTEAF
j_gene: TRBJ2-1; v_gene: TRBV9; abundance: NA; CDR3aa: ASSSESGHPFYNEQF
j_gene: TRBJ2-3; v_gene: TRBV7-2; abundance: NA; CDR3aa: ASSRNSGSGTDTQY
j_gene: TRBJ1-2; v_gene: TRBV7-6; abundance: once; CDR3aa: ASSLGSAGANYGYT
j_gene: TRBJ1-5; v_gene: TRBV27; abundance: once; CDR3aa: ASSFSGEHQPQH
j_gene: TRBJ2-7; v_gene: TRBV5-6; abundance: few; CDR3aa: ASSSGTSYEQY
j_gene: TRBJ1-5; v_gene: TRBV19; abundance: NA; CDR3aa: ASSDLSGAQPQH
j_gene: TRBJ2-2; v_gene: TRBV29-1; abundance: NA; CDR3aa: SVESYEGAPGELF
j_gene: TRBJ1-1; v_gene: TRBV6-5; abundance: few; CDR3aa: ASSGAVSQNTEAF
j_gene: TRBJ1-5; v_gene: TRBV7-8; abundance: few; CDR3aa: ASSDIRDSGYPQPQH
j_gene: TRBJ2-7; v_gene: TRBV27; abundance: NA; CDR3aa: ASSFEGPTYEQY
j_gene: TRBJ2-7; v_gene: TRBV27; abundance: NA; CDR3aa: ASSLQVWNDEQY
j_gene: TRBJ2-3; v_gene: TRBV19; abundance: few; CDR3aa: ASSKGGRVEDTQY
j_gene: TRBJ2-7; v_gene: TRBV5-4; abundance: NA; CDR3aa: ASSDSLDYEQY
j_gene: TRBJ2-1; v_gene: TRBV7-2; abundance: NA; CDR3aa: ASSSPGQASYNEQF
j_gene: TRBJ2-7; v_gene: TRBV19; abundance: NA; CDR3aa: ASSIQGQGTYEQY
j_gene: TRBJ1-2; v_gene: TRBV9; abundance: NA; CDR3aa: ASSKAGHDDYGYT